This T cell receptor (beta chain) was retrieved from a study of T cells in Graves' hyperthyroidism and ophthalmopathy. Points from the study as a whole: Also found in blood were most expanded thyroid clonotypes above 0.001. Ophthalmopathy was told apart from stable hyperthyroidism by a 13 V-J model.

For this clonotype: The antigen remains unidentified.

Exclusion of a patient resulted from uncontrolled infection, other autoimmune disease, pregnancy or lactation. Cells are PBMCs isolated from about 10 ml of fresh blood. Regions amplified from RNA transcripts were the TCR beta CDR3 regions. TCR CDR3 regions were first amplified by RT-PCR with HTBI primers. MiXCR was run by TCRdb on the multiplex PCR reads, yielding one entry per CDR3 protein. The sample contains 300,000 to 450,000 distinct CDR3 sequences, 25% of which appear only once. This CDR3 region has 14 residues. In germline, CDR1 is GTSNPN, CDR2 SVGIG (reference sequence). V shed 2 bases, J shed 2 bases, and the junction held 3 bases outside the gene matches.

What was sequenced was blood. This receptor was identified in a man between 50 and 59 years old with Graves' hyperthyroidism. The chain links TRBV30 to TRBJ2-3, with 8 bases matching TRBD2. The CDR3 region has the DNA TGTGCCTGGAGTAAGCGGGAGTCCACAGATACGCAGTATTTT. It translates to CAWSKRESTDTQYF.